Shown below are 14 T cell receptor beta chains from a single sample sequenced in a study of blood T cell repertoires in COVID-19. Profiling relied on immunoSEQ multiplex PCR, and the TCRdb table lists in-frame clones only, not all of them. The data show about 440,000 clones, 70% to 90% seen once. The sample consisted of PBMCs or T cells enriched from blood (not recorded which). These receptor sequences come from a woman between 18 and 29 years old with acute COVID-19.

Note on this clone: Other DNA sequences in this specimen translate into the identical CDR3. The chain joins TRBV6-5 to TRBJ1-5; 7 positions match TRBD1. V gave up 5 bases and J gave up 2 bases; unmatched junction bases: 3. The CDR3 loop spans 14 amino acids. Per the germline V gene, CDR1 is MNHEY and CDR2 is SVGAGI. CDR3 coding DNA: TGTGCCAGCAGTAGGACAGGTGGCAATCAGCCCCAGCATTTT. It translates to CASSRTGGNQPQHF.

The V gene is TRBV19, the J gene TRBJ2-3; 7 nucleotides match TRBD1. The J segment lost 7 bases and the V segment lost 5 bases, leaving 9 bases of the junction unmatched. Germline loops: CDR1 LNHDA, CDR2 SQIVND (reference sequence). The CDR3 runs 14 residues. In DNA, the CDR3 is TGTGCCAGTAGTCCCGACAGGGATATAAATACGCAGTATTTT. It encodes CASSPDRDINTQYF.

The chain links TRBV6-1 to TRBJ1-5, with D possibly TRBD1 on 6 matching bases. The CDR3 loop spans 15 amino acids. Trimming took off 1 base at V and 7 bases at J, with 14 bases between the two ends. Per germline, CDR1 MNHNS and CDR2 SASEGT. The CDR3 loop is CASSEGGGVEQPQHF. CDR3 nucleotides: TGTGCCAGCAGTGAAGGGGGGGGCGTCGAACAGCCCCAGCATTTT.

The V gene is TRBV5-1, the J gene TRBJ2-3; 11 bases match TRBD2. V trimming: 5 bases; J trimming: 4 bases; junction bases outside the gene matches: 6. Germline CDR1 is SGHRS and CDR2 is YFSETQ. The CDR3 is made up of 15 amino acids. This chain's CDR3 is CASRDGTSGPDTQYF. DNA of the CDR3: TGCGCCAGCAGGGATGGGACTAGCGGTCCAGATACGCAGTATTTT.

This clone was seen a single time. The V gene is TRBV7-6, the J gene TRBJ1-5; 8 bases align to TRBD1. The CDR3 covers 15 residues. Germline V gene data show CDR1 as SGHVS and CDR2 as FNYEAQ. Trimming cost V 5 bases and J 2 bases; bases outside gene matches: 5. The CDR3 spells CASSPTGDGNQPQHF. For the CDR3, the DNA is TGTGCCAGCAGCCCGACAGGGGATGGCAATCAGCCCCAGCATTTT.

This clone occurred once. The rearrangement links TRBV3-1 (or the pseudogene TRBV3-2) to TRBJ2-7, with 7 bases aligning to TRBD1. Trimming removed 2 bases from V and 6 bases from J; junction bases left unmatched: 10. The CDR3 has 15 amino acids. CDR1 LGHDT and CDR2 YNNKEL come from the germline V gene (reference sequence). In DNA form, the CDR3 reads TGTGCCAGCAGCCAATTCTTGGGGACAGTCGGCGAGCAGTACTTC. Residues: CASSQFLGTVGEQYF.

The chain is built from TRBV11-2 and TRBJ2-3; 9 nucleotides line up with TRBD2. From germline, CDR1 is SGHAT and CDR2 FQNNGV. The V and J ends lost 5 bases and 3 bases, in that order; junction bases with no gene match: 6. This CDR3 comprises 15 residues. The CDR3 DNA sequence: TGTGCCAGCAGCCCGCGGGGGGGCGGGACAGATACGCAGTATTTT. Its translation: CASSPRGGGTDTQYF.

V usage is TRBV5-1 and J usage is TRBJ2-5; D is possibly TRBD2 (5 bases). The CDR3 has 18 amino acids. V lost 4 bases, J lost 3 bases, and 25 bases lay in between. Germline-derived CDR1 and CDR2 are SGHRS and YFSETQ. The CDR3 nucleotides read TGCGCCAGCAGCCCGGGTATGGCGTTGCTAGCAGCTAAAGAGACCCAGTACTTC. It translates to CASSPGMALLAAKETQYF.

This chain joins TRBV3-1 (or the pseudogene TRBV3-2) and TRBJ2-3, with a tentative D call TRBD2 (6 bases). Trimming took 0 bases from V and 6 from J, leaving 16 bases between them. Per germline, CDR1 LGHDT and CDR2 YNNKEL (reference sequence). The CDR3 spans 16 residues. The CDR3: CASSQDMAGLGDTQYF. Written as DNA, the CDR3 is TGTGCCAGCAGCCAAGATATGGCGGGGCTGGGGGATACGCAGTATTTT.

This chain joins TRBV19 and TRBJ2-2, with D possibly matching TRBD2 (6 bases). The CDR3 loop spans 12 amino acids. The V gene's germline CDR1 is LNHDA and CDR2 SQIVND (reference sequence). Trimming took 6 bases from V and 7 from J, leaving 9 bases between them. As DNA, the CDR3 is TGTGCCAGTAGAGGAGGGATCGGGGAGCTGTTTTTT. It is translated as CASRGGIGELFF.

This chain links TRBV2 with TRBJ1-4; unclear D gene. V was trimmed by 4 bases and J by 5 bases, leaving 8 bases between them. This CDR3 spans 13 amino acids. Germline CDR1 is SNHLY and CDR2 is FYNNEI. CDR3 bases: TGTGCCAGCAGTGTGGAGAAAAATGAAAAACTGTTTTTT. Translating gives CASSVEKNEKLFF.

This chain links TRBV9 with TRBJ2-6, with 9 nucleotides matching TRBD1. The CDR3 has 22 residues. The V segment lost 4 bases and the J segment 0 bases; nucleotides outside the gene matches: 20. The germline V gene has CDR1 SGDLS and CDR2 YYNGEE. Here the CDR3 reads CASSPTTGGAAVIISGANVLTF. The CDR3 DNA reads TGTGCCAGCAGCCCCACTACAGGGGGCGCAGCTGTAATTATCTCTGGGGCCAACGTCCTGACTTTC. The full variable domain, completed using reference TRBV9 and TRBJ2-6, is DSGVTQTPKHLITATGQRVTLRCSPRSGDLSVYWYQQSLDQGLQFLIQYYNGEERAKGNILERFSAQQFPDLHSELNLSSLELGDSALYFCASSPTTGGAAVIISGANVLTFGAGSRLTVL.

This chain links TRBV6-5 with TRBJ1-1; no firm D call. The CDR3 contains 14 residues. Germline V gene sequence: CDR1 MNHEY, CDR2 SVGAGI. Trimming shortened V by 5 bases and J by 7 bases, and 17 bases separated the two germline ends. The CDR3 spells CASSLTVQYFEAFF. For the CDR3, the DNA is TGTGCCAGCAGTCTAACAGTGCAATACTTTGAAGCTTTCTTT.

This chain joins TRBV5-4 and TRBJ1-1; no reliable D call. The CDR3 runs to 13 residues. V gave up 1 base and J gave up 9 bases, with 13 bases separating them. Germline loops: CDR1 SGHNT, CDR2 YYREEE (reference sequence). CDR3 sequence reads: CASSLIDTYQAFF. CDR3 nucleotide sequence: TGTGCCAGCAGCTTGATTGACACATACCAAGCTTTCTTT.